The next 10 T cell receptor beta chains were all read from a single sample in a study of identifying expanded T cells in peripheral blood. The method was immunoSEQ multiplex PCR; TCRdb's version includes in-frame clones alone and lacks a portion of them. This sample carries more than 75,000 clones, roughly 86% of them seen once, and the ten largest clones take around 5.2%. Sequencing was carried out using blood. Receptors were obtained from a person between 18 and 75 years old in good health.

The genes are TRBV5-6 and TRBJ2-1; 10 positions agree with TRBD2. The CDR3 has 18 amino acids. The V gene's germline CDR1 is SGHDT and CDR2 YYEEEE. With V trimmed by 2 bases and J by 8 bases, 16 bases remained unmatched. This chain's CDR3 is CASSLRYKVTSGPDEQFF. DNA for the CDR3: TGTGCCAGCAGCTTAAGGTATAAGGTGACTAGCGGGCCAGATGAGCAGTTCTTC.

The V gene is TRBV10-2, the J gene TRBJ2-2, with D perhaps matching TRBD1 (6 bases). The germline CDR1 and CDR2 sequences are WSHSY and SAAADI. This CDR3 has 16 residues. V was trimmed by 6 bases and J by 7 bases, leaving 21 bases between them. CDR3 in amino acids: CASSELYTGYGGELFF. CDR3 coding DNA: TGCGCCAGCAGCGAACTTTATACAGGGTACGGCGGGGAGCTGTTTTTT.

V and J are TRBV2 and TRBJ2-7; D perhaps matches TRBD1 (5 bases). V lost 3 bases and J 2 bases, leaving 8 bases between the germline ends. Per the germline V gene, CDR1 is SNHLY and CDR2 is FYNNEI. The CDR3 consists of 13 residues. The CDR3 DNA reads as TGTGCCAGCAGTGAGTACAGGACCTACGAGCAGTACTTC. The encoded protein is CASSEYRTYEQYF.

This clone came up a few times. The CDR3, as DNA: TGTGCCAGCAGCCTTAGCTTTGATGCAGATACGCAGTATTTT. This codes for CASSLSFDADTQYF. The rearrangement uses TRBV11-3 and TRBJ2-3, with D unclear. Germline V gene lookup returns CDR1 SGHNT and CDR2 YENEEA. The CDR3 covers 14 residues. Trimming removed 5 bases at V and 4 bases at J, with 13 bases between.

The CDR3 loop reads CAISGGQRPYGYTF. The CDR3 coding sequence is TGTGCCATCAGCGGCGGACAGCGGCCTTATGGCTACACCTTC. The rearrangement joins TRBV10-3 to TRBJ1-2, with D perhaps matching TRBD1 (6 bases). This CDR3 contains 14 residues. Trimming shortened V by 6 bases and J by 5 bases, and 16 bases separated the two germline ends. CDR1 ENHRY and CDR2 SYGVKD come from the germline V gene.

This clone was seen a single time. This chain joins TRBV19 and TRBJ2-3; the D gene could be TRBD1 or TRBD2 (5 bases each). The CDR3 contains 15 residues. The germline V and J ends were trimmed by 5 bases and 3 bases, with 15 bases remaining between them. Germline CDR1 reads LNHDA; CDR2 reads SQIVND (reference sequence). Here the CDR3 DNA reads TGTGCCAGTAGTTATCGGGGCCCAGAAACAGATACGCAGTATTTT. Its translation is CASSYRGPETDTQYF.

This CDR3 is CASSLASTGYEQYF. The CDR3 DNA sequence: TGTGCCAGCAGCTTAGCGTCGACAGGCTACGAGCAGTACTTC. The V call is TRBV7-2, the J call TRBJ2-7, with TRBD1 as a possible D gene (6 bases). Germline V gene lookup returns CDR1 SGHTA and CDR2 FQGNSA. V lost 0 bases and J lost 3, with 9 bases in between. The CDR3 length is 14 residues.

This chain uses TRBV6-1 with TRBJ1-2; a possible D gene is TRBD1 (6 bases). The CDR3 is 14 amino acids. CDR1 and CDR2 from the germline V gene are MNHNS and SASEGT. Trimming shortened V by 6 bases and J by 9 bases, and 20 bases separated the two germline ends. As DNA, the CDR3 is TGTGCCAGCAGCGAAAGAATCGGGACACCAAGCTACACCTTC. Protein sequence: CASSERIGTPSYTF.

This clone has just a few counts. The CDR3 DNA reads TGTGCCAGCAGCTTGGACCACACTGAAGCTTTCTTT. This codes for CASSLDHTEAFF. This chain joins TRBV5-6 and TRBJ1-1; unclear D gene. The V gene's germline CDR1 is SGHDT and CDR2 YYEEEE. Between the trimmed V and J ends, which lost 0 bases and 3 bases, there was a span of 3 bases. This CDR3 has 12 residues.

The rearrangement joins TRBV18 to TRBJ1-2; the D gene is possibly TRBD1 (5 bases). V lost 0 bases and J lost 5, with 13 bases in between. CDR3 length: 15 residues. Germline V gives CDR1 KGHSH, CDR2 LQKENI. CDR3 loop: CASSPPVPREYGYTF. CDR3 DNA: TGTGCCAGCTCACCACCGGTCCCCAGGGAGTATGGCTACACCTTC.